The rows below give T cell receptor beta chains drawn from one sample of a study of CD8 T cells in ankylosing spondylitis. TCRdb itself ran the 5' RACE reads through MiXCR, one entry per CDR3 protein. The data show around 490,000 distinct CDR3 sequences, 5.3% seen once. The source material was blood, either unsorted or a sorted T cell fraction (not recorded which). These receptors were obtained from a male donor with ankylosing spondylitis. Both conserved end residues are part of each CDR3. The size of a clone is reported for some rows only, either as once, few or many, or as a class for expanded clones.

j_call v_call clone_size cdr3_aa
TRBJ2-5 TRBV7-2 many CASSFLGLPTTQYF
TRBJ2-3 TRBV6-5 many CASSYGTLTDTQYF
TRBJ2-3 TRBV28 few CASSLFQRDRTITQYF
TRBJ2-2 TRBV10-3 many CAQRADNTGELFF
TRBJ1-4 TRBV4-3 many CASSQGQRDEKLFF
TRBJ1-1 TRBV5-1 . CASSLRPEDTEAFF
TRBJ2-7 TRBV5-1 many CASSPGWDSYEQYF
TRBJ2-5 TRBV4-1 . CASSQGSIAGGGETQYF
TRBJ2-2 TRBV14 many CASSHDRGNTGELFF
TRBJ1-1 TRBV3-1 many CASSQGSLNTEAFF
TRBJ2-7 TRBV20-1 many CSTTGTHDSSSYEQYF
TRBJ1-2 TRBV29-1 many CSVVRDAGYTF
TRBJ1-4 TRBV10-3 many CAISESGGGQGTEKLFF
TRBJ2-1 TRBV5-1 many CASSTLAGGPGEQFF
TRBJ2-7 TRBV7-2 many CASSLAWQHSYEQYF
TRBJ1-5 TRBV5-5 many CASSSGPSNQPQHF
TRBJ1-1 TRBV5-1 . CTSSLGREVNTDAFF
TRBJ2-7 TRBV20-1 few CSARVGRGREQYF
TRBJ2-1 TRBV14 . CASSQEWPSGSNEQFF
TRBJ2-7 TRBV28 few CASSQMTSGGYEQYF
TRBJ1-5 TRBV7-9 many CASSWDTDQPQHF
TRBJ2-1 TRBV4-3 few CASSQPEGGGEQFF
TRBJ1-2 TRBV10-3 many CAISEEPYYGYTF
TRBJ2-5 TRBV4-3 many CASSQGTVKGQTQYF
TRBJ2-7 TRBV2 many CASSEPAGGSSYEQYF
TRBJ2-5 TRBV7-2 many CASSSTIGPIQETQYF
TRBJ1-1 TRBV4-3 . CASSPVGRFAEAFF
TRBJ2-3 TRBV4-3 . CASSQDKNTDTQYF
TRBJ2-2 TRBV5-1 few CASSLLAPPNTGELFF
TRBJ1-2 TRBV20-1 many CSARGQGMSFNYGYTF
TRBJ1-4 TRBV6-1 many CASSEWLATNEKLFF
TRBJ1-1 TRBV4-3 . CASSQDYWGSEAFF
TRBJ1-4 TRBV7-6 many CASSLAWGVNEKLFF
TRBJ1-1 TRBV28 many CASSSPDRVEAFF
TRBJ1-1 TRBV10-3 many CAIGAVNTEAFF
TRBJ1-5 TRBV20-1 many CSAYVEENQPQHF
TRBJ2-5 TRBV10-3 many CAIRNRQGGQETQYF
TRBJ1-4 TRBV11-2 . CASSRQILSEKLFF
TRBJ1-4 TRBV6-5 many CASSYKASTNEKLFF
TRBJ1-1 TRBV7-9 many CASSLAEGGSEAFF
TRBJ2-7 TRBV29-1 many CSVEGRGGSPYEQYF
TRBJ2-3 TRBV11-2 many CASSLLLAAALPFDTQYF